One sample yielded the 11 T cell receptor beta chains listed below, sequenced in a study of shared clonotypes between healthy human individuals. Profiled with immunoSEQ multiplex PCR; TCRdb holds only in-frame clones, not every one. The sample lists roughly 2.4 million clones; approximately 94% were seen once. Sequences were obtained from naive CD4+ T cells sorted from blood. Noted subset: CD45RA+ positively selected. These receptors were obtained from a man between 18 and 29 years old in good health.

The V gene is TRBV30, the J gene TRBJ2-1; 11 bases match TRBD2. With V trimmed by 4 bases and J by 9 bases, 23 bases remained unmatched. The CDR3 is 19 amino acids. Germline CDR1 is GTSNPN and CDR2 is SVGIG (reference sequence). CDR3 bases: TGTGCCTGGACCGCGGGACTAGCGGCGTGGGTTGAGAACAAAGGTGAGCAGTTCTTC. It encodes CAWTAGLAAWVENKGEQFF.

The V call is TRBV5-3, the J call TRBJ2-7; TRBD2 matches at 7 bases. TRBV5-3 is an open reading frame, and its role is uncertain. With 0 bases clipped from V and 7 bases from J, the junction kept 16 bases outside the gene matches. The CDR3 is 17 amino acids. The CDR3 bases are TGTGCCAGAAGCTTGGGATTTCTAGCGGACACCTCTGGAGAGCAGTACTTC. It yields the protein CARSLGFLADTSGEQYF.

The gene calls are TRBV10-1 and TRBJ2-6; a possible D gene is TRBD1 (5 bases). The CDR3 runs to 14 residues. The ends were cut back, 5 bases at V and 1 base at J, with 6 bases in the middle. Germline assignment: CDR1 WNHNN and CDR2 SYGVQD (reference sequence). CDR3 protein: CASSSGSGANVLTF. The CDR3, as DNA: TGCGCCAGCAGTTCAGGGTCTGGGGCCAACGTCCTGACTTTC.

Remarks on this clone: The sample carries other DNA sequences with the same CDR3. The CDR3 DNA sequence: TGTGCCATCAGTTCGGGAGAGACCCAGTACTTC. It codes for CAISSGETQYF. The chain uses TRBV10-3 and TRBJ2-5; D is uncertain. This CDR3 has 11 residues. Between the trimmed V and J ends, which lost 5 bases and 4 bases, there was a span of 5 bases. Germline CDR1 is ENHRY and CDR2 is SYGVKD.

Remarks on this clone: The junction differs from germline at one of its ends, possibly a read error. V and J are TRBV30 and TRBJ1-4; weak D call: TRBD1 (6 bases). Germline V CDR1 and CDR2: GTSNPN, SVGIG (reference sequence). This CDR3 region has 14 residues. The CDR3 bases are TGTGCCTGGAACCGACGAATCGAGGGGGAAAACCTGTTTTTT. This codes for CAWNRRIEGENLFF.

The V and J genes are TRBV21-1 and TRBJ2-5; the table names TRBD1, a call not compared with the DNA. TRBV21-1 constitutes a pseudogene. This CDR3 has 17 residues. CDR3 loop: CASSKDCRDRCQETQYF. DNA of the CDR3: TGTGCCAGCAGCAAAGACTGTAGGGACAGATGCCAAGAGACCCAGTACTTC.

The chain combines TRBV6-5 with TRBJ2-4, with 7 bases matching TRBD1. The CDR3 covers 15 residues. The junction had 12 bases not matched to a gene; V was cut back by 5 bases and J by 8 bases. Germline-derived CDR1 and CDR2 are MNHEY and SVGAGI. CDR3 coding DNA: TGTGCCAGCAGTCGAGGGACAGTCCCCAGAGACATTCAGTACTTC. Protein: CASSRGTVPRDIQYF.

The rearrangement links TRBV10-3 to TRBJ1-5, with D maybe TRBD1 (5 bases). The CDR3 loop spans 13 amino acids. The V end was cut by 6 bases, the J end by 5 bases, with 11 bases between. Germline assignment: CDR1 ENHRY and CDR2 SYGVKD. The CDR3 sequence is CAISTTEYQPQHF. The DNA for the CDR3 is TGTGCCATCAGCACGACAGAATATCAGCCCCAGCATTTT.

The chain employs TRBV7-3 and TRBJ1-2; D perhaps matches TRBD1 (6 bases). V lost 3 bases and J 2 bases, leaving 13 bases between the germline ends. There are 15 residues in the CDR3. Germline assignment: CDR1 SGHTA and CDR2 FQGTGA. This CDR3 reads CASSLGAMENYGYTF. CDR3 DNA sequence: TGTGCCAGCAGCTTGGGGGCGATGGAGAACTATGGCTACACCTTC.

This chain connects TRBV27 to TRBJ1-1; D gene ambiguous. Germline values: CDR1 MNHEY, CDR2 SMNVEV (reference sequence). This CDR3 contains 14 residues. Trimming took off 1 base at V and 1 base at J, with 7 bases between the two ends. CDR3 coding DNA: TGTGCCAGCAGTTTATGGCCAGCGAACACTGAAGCTTTCTTT. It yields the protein CASSLWPANTEAFF.

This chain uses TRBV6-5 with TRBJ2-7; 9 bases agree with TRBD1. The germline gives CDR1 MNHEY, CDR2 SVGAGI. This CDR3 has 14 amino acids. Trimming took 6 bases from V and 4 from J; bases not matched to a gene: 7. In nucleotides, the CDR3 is TGTGCCAGCAGGCGGGACAGGGATATATACGAGCAGTACTTC. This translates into CASRRDRDIYEQYF.